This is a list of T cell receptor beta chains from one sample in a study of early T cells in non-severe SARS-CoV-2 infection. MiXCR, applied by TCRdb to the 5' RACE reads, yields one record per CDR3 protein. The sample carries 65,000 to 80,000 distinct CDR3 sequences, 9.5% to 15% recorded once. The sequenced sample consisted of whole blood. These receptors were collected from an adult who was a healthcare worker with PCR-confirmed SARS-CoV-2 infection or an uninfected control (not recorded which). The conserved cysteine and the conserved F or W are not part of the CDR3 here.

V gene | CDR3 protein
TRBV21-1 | ASSKTTRRPVSSYNEQF
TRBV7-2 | ASSPYHSYEQY
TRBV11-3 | ASSFDSRAIEQF
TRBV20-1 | SARDASAGNTIY
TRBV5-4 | ASSLFGDSGNSGYT
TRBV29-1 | SVGGTYYTDTQY
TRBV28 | ASSYQTGRAF
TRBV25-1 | ASSSRRGPKNIQY
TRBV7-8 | ASSLRQGRSNTGELF
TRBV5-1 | ASSLDEGQETQY
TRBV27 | ASSYQVGGPYEQY
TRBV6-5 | ASSTDRIGDRGTDTQY
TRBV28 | ASQFGGPSPILT
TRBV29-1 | SVETTGYGTDTQY
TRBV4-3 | ASSQEDNSNTEAF
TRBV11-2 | ASSHPGVAGVREQF
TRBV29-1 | SVRQGPHTEAF
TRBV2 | ARIGLAERTSTDTQY
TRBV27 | ASSSDRNEKLF
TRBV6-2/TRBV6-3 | ASSRTSGSTGELF
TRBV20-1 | SARDRQGAHEQY
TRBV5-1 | ASSLEPGSYEQY
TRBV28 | ASSYGIFEQF
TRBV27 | ASSWSRGTDTQY
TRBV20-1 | SARDMGYEQY
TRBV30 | AWKGVHGNTEAF
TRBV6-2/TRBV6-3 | ASSQLVNTEAF
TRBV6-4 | ASSDSITGELF
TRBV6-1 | ASSEALGRYEQY
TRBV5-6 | ASSTYFSARETQY
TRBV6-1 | ASSPGFLYEQY
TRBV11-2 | ASSYSQETQY
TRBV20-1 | SSQGGSGNTIY
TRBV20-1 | SASPRTSGTYEQY
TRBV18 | ASSPLWTGEETQY
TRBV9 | ASRGTTNTGELF
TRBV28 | ASSPQGITNTDTQY
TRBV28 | ASGDTQH
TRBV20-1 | SASSGILNQPQH
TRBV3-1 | ASSHLGYGYT
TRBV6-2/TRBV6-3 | ASSLIGGSGANVLT
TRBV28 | ANQGAPNTEAF
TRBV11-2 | ASSLAGLAGGHLPYEQY